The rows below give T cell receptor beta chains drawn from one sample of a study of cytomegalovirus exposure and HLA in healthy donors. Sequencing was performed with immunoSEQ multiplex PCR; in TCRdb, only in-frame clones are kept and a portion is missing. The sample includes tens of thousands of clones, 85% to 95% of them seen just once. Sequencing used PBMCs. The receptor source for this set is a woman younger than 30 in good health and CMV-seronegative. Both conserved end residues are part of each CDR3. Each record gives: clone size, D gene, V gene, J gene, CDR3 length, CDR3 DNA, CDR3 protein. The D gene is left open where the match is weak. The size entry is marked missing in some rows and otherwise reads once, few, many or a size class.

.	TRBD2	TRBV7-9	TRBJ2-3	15	TGTGCCAGCAGCCCCTCCGGGGGGGGCACAGATACGCAGTATTTT	CASSPSGGGTDTQYF
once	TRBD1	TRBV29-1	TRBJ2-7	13	TGCAGCGCCACGACAGGGGTCACCTACGAGCAGTACTTC	CSATTGVTYEQYF
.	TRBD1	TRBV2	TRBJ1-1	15	TGTGCCTGCGATCGGGACAGGGGCCCGAACACTGAAGCTTTCTTT	CACDRDRGPNTEAFF
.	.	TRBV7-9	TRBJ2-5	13	TGTGCCAGCAGCAGCTGGGGGGAAGAGACCCAGTACTTC	CASSSWGEETQYF
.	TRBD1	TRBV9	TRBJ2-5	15	TGTGCCAGCAGCGTAGGGACAGGGGACCAAGAGACCCAGTACTTC	CASSVGTGDQETQYF
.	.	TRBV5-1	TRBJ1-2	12	TGCGCCAGCAGCAAAAGGGGCGCAGGCTACACCTTC	CASSKRGAGYTF
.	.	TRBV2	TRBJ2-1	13	TGTGCCAGCAGTCGACTAGTGGCGAGTGAGCAGTTCTTC	CASSRLVASEQFF
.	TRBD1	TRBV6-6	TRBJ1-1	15	TGTGCCAGCAGCCCCGCTGGGACAGGGATGTACGAAGCTTTCTTT	CASSPAGTGMYEAFF
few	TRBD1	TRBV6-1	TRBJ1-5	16	TGTGCCAGCAGTGGAGGGACAGGGGGTAGCAATCAGCCCCAGCATTTT	CASSGGTGGSNQPQHF
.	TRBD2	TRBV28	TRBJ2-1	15	TGTGCCAGCTGGGCCGGGACTAGCGGAAACAATGAGCAGTTCTTC	CASWAGTSGNNEQFF
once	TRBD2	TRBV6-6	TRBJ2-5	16	TGTGCCAGCAGACGATGGACTAGCGAGGGTCAAGAGACCCAGTACTTC	CASRRWTSEGQETQYF
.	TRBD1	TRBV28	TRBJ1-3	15	TGTGCCAGCTTTGAAGGACAGGGGCTCGGAAACACCATATATTTT	CASFEGQGLGNTIYF
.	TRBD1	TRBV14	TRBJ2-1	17	TGTGCCAGCAGCCACGCCCCCGGGACAGGGCATTACAATGAGCAGTTCTTC	CASSHAPGTGHYNEQFF
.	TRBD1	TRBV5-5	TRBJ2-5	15	TGTGCCAGCAGCCGTGGACAGGGTCTTCAAGAGACCCAGTACTTC	CASSRGQGLQETQYF
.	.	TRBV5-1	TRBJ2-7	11	TGCGCCAGCTCAACAACCTACGAGCAGTACTTC	CASSTTYEQYF
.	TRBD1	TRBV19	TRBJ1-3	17	TGTGCCAGTAGCCGCACAGGGGCCCATGGGATTGGAAACACCATATATTTT	CASSRTGAHGIGNTIYF
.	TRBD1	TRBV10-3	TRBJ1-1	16	TGTGCCATCAGTGAGGCGCGAGACAGGGAGAACACTGAAGCTTTCTTT	CAISEARDRENTEAFF
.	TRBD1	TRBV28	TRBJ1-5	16	TGTGCCAGCAGTTTTTTCGGGACAGTCCGCAATCAGCCCCAGCATTTT	CASSFFGTVRNQPQHF
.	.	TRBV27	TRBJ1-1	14	TGTGCCACCAAAGTTAAGGGGCAGAACACTGAAGCTTTCTTT	CATKVKGQNTEAFF
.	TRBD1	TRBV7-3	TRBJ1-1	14	TGTGCCAGCAGCTTATCCCCAGGGGGCACTGAAGCTTTCTTT	CASSLSPGGTEAFF
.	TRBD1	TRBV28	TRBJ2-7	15	TGTGCCAGCAGGTCTGGGGACAGGGAATCCTACGAGCAGTACTTC	CASRSGDRESYEQYF
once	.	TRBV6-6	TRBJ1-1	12	TGTGCCAGCAGTAGGGGTATGGGCGAAGCTTTCTTT	CASSRGMGEAFF
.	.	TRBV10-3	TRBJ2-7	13	TGTGCCATCAGTGCGGGTTCGCCCTACGAGCAGTACTTC	CAISAGSPYEQYF
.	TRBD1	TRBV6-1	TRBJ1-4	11	TGTGCCAGCAGGGGGACAGGGGAACTGTTTTTT	CASRGTGELFF
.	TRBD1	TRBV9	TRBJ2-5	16	TGTGCCAGCAGCGTGGACAGGGGCTCCGGGCAAGAGACCCAGTACTTC	CASSVDRGSGQETQYF
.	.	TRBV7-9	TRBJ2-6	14	TGTGCCGCCTTAGATGGTACCGGGGCCAACGTCCTGACTTTC	CAALDGTGANVLTF
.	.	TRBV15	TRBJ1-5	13	TGTGCCACCAGCAGAGTAGTTGGTCAGCCCCAGCATTTT	CATSRVVGQPQHF
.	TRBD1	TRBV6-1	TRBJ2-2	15	TGTGCCAGCAGTGAAGGACAGGGGATGACCGGGGAGCTGTTTTTT	CASSEGQGMTGELFF
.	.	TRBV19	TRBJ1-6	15	TGTGCCAGTAGTATAGACACCGACAGCAATTCACCCCTCCACTTT	CASSIDTDSNSPLHF
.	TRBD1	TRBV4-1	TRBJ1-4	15	TGCGCCAGCAGCCTGCATCCGGGACAGGGGGAAAAACTGTTTTTT	CASSLHPGQGEKLFF
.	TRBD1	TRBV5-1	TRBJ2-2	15	TGCGCCAGCAGCTTAGACAGGGCAATCCCCGGGGAGCTGTTTTTT	CASSLDRAIPGELFF
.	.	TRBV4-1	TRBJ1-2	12	TGCGCCAGCAGCCAAGAGAGGGGGGGCTACACCTTC	CASSQERGGYTF
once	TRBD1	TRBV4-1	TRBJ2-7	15	TGCGCCAGCAGCCAGCCGGGACAGGGGCCTTACGAGCAGTACTTC	CASSQPGQGPYEQYF
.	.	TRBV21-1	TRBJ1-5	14	TGTGCCAGCAGCAAAGTATCCGGCAATCAGCCCCAGCATTTT	CASSKVSGNQPQHF
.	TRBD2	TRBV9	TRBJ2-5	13	TGTGCCAGCAGCGTAGGGACGGGGGGGACCCAGTACTTC	CASSVGTGGTQYF
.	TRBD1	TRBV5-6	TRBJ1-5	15	TGTGCCAGCAGCTCGAGGACAGGGTCGAATCAGCCCCAGCATTTT	CASSSRTGSNQPQHF
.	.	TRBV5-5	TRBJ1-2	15	TGTGCCAGCAGCCAGGTGGCAGGGATTAACTATGGCTACACCTTC	CASSQVAGINYGYTF
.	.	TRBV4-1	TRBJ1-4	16	TGCGCCAGCAGCCGCACTAACAGGGAAGCTAATGAAAAACTGTTTTTT	CASSRTNREANEKLFF
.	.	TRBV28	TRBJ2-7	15	TGTGCCAGCAGTTTAGTAAGGGGCGCTTCGATCGAGCAGTACTTC	CASSLVRGASIEQYF
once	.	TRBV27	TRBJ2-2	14	TGTGCCAGCAGTTTCCAACATAACACCGGGGAGCTGTTTTTT	CASSFQHNTGELFF
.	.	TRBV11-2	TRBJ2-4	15	TGTGCCAGCAGCTTAGGAGGTACAAGCAAAAACATTCAGTACTTC	CASSLGGTSKNIQYF
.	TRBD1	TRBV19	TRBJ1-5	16	TGTGCCAGTAGTACAGGACAGGGGAAGATCATTCAGCCCCAGCATTTT	CASSTGQGKIIQPQHF
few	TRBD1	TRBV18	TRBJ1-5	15	TGTGCCAGCTCACTAGACAGGGGGCGGAATCAGCCCCAGCATTTT	CASSLDRGRNQPQHF
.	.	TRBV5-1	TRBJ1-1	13	TGCGCCAGCAGCTCACAGGGAATCGATGAGGCTTTCTTT	CASSSQGIDEAFF
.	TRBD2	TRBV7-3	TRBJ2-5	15	TGTGCCAGCAGCTTAACAAGCGGGGGGATTGAGACCCAGTACTTC	CASSLTSGGIETQYF
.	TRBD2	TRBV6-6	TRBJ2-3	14	TGTGCCAGCTTTAGCGGGGGGGCCGAGGGTACGCAGTATTTT	CASFSGGAEGTQYF
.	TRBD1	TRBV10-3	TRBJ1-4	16	TGTGCCATCAGTGAGTCTTTGGGACAGCTTAATGAAAAACTGTTTTTT	CAISESLGQLNEKLFF
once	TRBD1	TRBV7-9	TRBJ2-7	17	TGTGCCAGCAGCCATCACCCACCGGGACAGAAATCCTACGAGCAGTACTTC	CASSHHPPGQKSYEQYF
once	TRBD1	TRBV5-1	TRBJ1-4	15	TGCGCCAGCAGCTTACAGGGGAATCCTAATGAAAAACTGTTTTTT	CASSLQGNPNEKLFF
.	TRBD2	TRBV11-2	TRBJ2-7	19	TGTGCCAGCAGCTTAGATAGCACCTCGGGGCTAGCGGCTTCCTACGAGCAGTACTTC	CASSLDSTSGLAASYEQYF
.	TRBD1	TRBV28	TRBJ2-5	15	TGTGCCAGCAGTCCCTCGGACAGGGCACGCGAGACCCAGTACTTC	CASSPSDRARETQYF
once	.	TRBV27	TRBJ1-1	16	TGTGCCAGCAGTCCAGTGACACAGTGGGTGAACACTGAAGCTTTCTTT	CASSPVTQWVNTEAFF
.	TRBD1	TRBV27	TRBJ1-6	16	TGTGCCAGCAAAACCCCGCGCCGGGACAGGGTGTCACCCCTCCACTTT	CASKTPRRDRVSPLHF